Listed here are 20 T cell receptor beta chains from one sample, sequenced in a study of T cells in tumors after PD-1 blockade. The table came from immunoSEQ multiplex PCR; TCRdb's copy has only in-frame clones and leaves some out. In the table there are over 10,000 clones, about 60% of which are singletons. The sample in question was tumor tissue, obtained before anti-PD-1 treatment. The receptors shown here come from a human donor with basal cell carcinoma.

The chain recombines TRBV9 with TRBJ1-5; no firm D call. The CDR3 loop spans 14 amino acids. The germline V gene has CDR1 SGDLS and CDR2 YYNGEE. V gave up 0 bases and J gave up 6 bases, with 10 bases separating them. This chain's CDR3 is CASSVGPAGQPQHF. In DNA, the CDR3 is TGTGCCAGCAGCGTAGGACCCGCGGGTCAGCCCCAGCATTTT.

The CDR3 is CASSVKGQGYSGANVLTF. In DNA form, the CDR3 reads TGTGCCAGCAGCGTAAAGGGACAAGGGTACTCTGGGGCCAACGTCCTGACTTTC. The gene calls are TRBV9 and TRBJ2-6; tentatively, D is TRBD1 (6 bases). Trimming stripped 1 base from V and 0 bases from J, with 14 bases between. The CDR3 runs to 18 residues. The germline CDR1 and CDR2 sequences are SGDLS and YYNGEE.

This chain links TRBV7-9 with TRBJ2-7, with unresolved D. Germline V gene sequence: CDR1 SEHNR, CDR2 FQNEAQ (reference sequence). The germline V and J ends were trimmed by 3 bases and 3 bases, with 12 bases remaining between them. The CDR3 has 14 amino acids. The CDR3 region is CASSFGYRLYEQYF. CDR3 DNA sequence: TGTGCCAGCAGCTTCGGGTATAGGCTCTACGAGCAGTACTTC.

The rearrangement links TRBV18 to TRBJ2-5, with 8 bases identical to TRBD2. The V and J ends lost 2 bases and 4 bases, in that order; junction bases with no gene match: 9. The CDR3 loop spans 16 amino acids. The germline V gene encodes CDR1 KGHSH and CDR2 LQKENI. CDR3 bases: TGTGCCAGCTCACCAGTCGGAACGGGAGGGCCAGAGACCCAGTACTTC. Amino acid sequence: CASSPVGTGGPETQYF.

Within the sample, this clone is medium-sized. The chain employs TRBV11-3 and TRBJ1-1; possible D gene TRBD1, 5 bases. Looked up from germline, CDR1 is SGHNT and CDR2 is YENEEA. The length of the CDR3 is 13 residues. Trimming took off 4 bases at V and 7 bases at J, with 13 bases between the two ends. The CDR3 sequence is CASSSRDGIEAFF. DNA of the CDR3: TGTGCCAGCAGCTCCCGGGACGGGATTGAAGCTTTCTTT.

A remark on this clone: The CDR3 does not close with the conserved phenylalanine or tryptophan, likely indicating a read error. The limits of the CDR3 on the DNA are not certain, so only TCRdb's listed CDR3 is given. The chain is built from TRBV7-3 and TRBJ1-6; the table's D call of TRBD1 was not tested on the DNA. Looked up from germline, CDR1 is SGHTA and CDR2 is FQGTGA. The CDR3 adds up to 13 amino acids, both ends counted. CDR3 amino acids: CASSPPGGGEVSG.

The chain carries TRBV9 and TRBJ2-2; D remains ambiguous. The CDR3 loop spans 15 amino acids. Germline assignment: CDR1 SGDLS and CDR2 YYNGEE. Trimming cost V 4 bases and J 1 base, with 11 bases left between them. The CDR3 nucleotides read TGTGCCAGCAGCCCGCGTGACCGGAACACCGGGGAGCTGTTTTTT. Its translation: CASSPRDRNTGELFF.

The chain is built from TRBV25-1 and TRBJ2-3; tentative D call: TRBD1 (6 bases). The ends were cut back, 6 bases at V and 1 base at J, with 11 bases in the middle. Germline CDR1 reads MGHDK; CDR2 reads SYGVNS. The CDR3 runs to 14 residues. The chain's CDR3 is CASSQGLGTDTQYF. CDR3 nucleotides: TGTGCCAGCAGCCAGGGGTTGGGCACAGATACGCAGTATTTT.

The genes are TRBV6-2 or TRBV6-3 and TRBJ1-2; weak D call: TRBD1 (5 bases). Trimming shortened V by 5 bases and J by 3 bases, and 16 bases separated the two germline ends. This CDR3 has 15 residues. CDR1 is MNHEY, CDR2 SVGEGT, per germline. CDR3 bases: TGTGCCAGCAGTCGGACTCTCGGAGGGGACTATGGCTACACCTTC. It is translated as CASSRTLGGDYGYTF.

This sequence joins TRBV7-3 and TRBJ2-1, with TRBD2 matching over 12 bases. The CDR3 totals 14 residues. Germline V lookup: CDR1 SGHTA, CDR2 FQGTGA. J was trimmed by 5 bases and V by 8 bases; bases with no gene match: 4. The CDR3 loop is CASRTSGTNNEQFF. DNA of the CDR3: TGTGCCAGCCGGACTAGCGGGACTAACAATGAGCAGTTCTTC.

The CDR3 coding sequence is TGTGCCTGGAATCTTGGTAATCAGCCCCAGCATTTT. This sequence encodes CAWNLGNQPQHF. The J gene is TRBJ1-5, the V gene TRBV30; D unclear. Germline values: CDR1 GTSNPN, CDR2 SVGIG (reference sequence). The germline V and J ends were trimmed by 4 bases and 4 bases, with 8 bases remaining between them. This CDR3 is built from 12 residues.

This clone was picked up a small number of times. The gene calls are TRBV2 and TRBJ1-4, with a tentative D call TRBD1 (5 bases). V was trimmed by 1 base and J by 7 bases, leaving 16 bases between them. CDR1 and CDR2 from the germline V gene are SNHLY and FYNNEI. The CDR3 is made up of 16 amino acids. CDR3 sequence: CASSEGGAVRGEKLFF. CDR3 sequence (DNA): TGTGCCAGCAGTGAAGGAGGGGCAGTACGAGGTGAAAAACTGTTTTTT.

The rearrangement uses TRBV7-2 and TRBJ1-2; D gene ambiguous. Germline V gene lookup returns CDR1 SGHTA and CDR2 FQGNSA. The CDR3 is 13 amino acids. The germline V and J ends were trimmed by 2 bases and 5 bases, with 9 bases remaining between them. CDR3 nucleotide sequence: TGTGCCAGCAGCTTAAGGTCGAAATATGGCTACACCTTC. This encodes CASSLRSKYGYTF.

This sequence joins TRBV5-6 and TRBJ2-3; D may be TRBD1 (6 bases). Deletions cut 0 bases from V and 6 bases from J, with 11 bases between. CDR3 size: 14 residues. CDR1 and CDR2 (germline): SGHDT, YYEEEE. For the CDR3, the DNA is TGTGCCAGCAGCTTGGCCTGGGGGCGGGATACGCAGTATTTT. Residues: CASSLAWGRDTQYF.

The chain uses TRBV18 and TRBJ1-2; 7 bases match TRBD1. CDR1 is KGHSH and CDR2 is LQKENI in the germline V gene. This CDR3 spans 15 amino acids. V trimming: 3 bases; J trimming: 2 bases; junction bases outside the gene matches: 6. This chain's CDR3 is CASSPGQGENYGYTF. The CDR3 coding sequence is TGTGCCAGCTCACCGGGGCAGGGGGAGAACTATGGCTACACCTTC.

The J gene is TRBJ1-2, the V gene TRBV19; no clear D. There are 13 residues in the CDR3. Germline V gene sequence: CDR1 LNHDA, CDR2 SQIVND (reference sequence). The V and J ends lost 5 bases and 1 base respectively, with 8 bases between them. The CDR3 sequence: CASSLTFNYGYTF. The CDR3 nucleotides read TGTGCCAGTAGTCTGACCTTTAACTATGGCTACACCTTC.

The rearrangement links TRBV27 to TRBJ1-5; possibly TRBD1 for D (5 bases). The CDR3 extends over 15 amino acids. Trimming removed 3 bases from V and 4 bases from J, with 13 bases in between. From germline, CDR1 is MNHEY and CDR2 SMNVEV (reference sequence). In DNA, the CDR3 is TGTGCCAGCAGTTTGACGGGGGTAGGGAATCAGCCCCAGCATTTT. It encodes CASSLTGVGNQPQHF.

This sequence joins TRBV7-3 and TRBJ1-1; 11 bases are a match to TRBD1. Germline loops: CDR1 SGHTA, CDR2 FQGTGA. The length of the CDR3 is 15 residues. Germline trimming cut 4 bases from V and 4 bases from J; bases unmatched to any gene: 5. This CDR3 reads CASSSTDRGLTEAFF. The CDR3 DNA is TGTGCCAGCAGCTCGACGGACAGGGGGCTCACTGAAGCTTTCTTT.

The chain recombines TRBV6-5 with TRBJ2-7; D may be TRBD1 (5 bases). V was clipped by 8 bases and J by 0 bases, with 8 bases between them. Germline CDR1 is MNHEY and CDR2 is SVGAGI. This CDR3 spans 12 amino acids. The DNA for the CDR3 is TGTGCCAGCCAGGGCGACTCCTACGAGCAGTACTTC. Translation: CASQGDSYEQYF.

V is TRBV4-3 and J is TRBJ1-2; possible D gene TRBD1, 5 bases. The germline V gene has CDR1 LGHNA and CDR2 YSLEER. V lost 0 bases and J lost 0, with 11 bases in between. The CDR3 totals 16 residues. The CDR3 is CASSQDSQAPNYGYTF. CDR3 DNA: TGCGCCAGCAGCCAAGATTCACAGGCCCCTAACTATGGCTACACCTTC.